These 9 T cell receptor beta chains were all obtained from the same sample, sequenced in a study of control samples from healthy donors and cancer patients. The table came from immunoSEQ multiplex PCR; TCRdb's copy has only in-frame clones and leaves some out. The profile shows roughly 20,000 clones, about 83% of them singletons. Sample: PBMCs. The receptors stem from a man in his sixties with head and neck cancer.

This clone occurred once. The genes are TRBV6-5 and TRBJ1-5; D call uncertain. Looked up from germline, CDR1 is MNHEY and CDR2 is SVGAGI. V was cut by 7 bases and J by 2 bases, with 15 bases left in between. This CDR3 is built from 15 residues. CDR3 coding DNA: TGTGCCAGCACCTTCCTCGTATGGGGCAATCAGCCCCAGCATTTT. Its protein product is CASTFLVWGNQPQHF.

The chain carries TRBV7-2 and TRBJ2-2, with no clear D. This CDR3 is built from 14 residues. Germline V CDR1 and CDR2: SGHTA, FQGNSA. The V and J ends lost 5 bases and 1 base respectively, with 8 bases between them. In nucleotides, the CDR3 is TGTGCCAGCAGCCTAAGACAGAACACCGGGGAGCTGTTTTTT. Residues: CASSLRQNTGELFF.

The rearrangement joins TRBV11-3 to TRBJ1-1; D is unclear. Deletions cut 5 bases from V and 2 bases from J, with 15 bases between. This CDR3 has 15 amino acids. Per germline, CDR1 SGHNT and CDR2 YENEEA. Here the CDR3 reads CASSESSYPNTEAFF. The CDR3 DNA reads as TGTGCCAGCAGCGAAAGTAGTTACCCCAACACTGAAGCTTTCTTT.

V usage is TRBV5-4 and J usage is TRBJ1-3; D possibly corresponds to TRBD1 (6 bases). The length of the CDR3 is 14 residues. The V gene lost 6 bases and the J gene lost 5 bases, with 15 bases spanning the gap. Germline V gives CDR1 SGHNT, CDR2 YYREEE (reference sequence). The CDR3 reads CASMNRVSRNTIYF. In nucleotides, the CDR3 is TGTGCCAGCATGAACAGGGTTTCTAGAAACACCATATATTTT.

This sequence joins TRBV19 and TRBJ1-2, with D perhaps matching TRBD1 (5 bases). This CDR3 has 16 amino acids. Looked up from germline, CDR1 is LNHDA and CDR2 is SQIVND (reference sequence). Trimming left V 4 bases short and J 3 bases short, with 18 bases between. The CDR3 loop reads CASSRTTGRKDYGYTF. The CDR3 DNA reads TGTGCCAGTAGTAGAACCACGGGACGGAAGGACTATGGCTACACCTTC.

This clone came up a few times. CDR3 coding DNA: TGTGCCAGCAGTCCGACAGGACGGGCCGAGCAGTACTTC. Its translation: CASSPTGRAEQYF. The chain combines TRBV12-3 or TRBV12-4 with TRBJ2-7, with TRBD1 as a possible D gene (6 bases). The CDR3 is made up of 13 amino acids. V shed 5 bases and J shed 6 bases, with 14 bases lying between them.

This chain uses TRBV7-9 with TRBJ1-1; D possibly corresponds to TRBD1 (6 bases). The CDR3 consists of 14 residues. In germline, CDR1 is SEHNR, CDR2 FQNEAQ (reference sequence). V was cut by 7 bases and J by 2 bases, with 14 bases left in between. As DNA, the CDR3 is TGTGCCAGCAACAGAGGACAGAAAAACACTGAAGCTTTCTTT. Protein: CASNRGQKNTEAFF.

In nucleotides, the CDR3 is TGTGCCAGCAGCCGACTCGGGACTAGCGGTTTAAATGAGCAGTTCTTC. It codes for CASSRLGTSGLNEQFF. The rearrangement uses TRBV7-9 and TRBJ2-1, with 11 bases identical to TRBD2. Germline assignment: CDR1 SEHNR and CDR2 FQNEAQ (reference sequence). There are 16 residues in the CDR3. J was trimmed by 7 bases and V by 5 bases; bases with no gene match: 10. The full variable domain, completed using reference TRBV7-9 and TRBJ2-1, is DTGVSQNPRHKITKRGQNVTFRCDPISEHNRLYWYRQTLGQGPEFLTYFQNEAQLEKSRLLSDRFSAERPKGSFSTLEIQRTEQGDSAMYLCASSRLGTSGLNEQFFGPGTRLTVL.

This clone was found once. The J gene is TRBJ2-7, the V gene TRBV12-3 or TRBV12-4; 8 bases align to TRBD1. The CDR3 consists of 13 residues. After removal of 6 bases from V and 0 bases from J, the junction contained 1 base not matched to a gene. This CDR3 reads CASRDRASYEQYF. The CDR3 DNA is TGTGCCAGCAGGGACAGGGCCTCCTACGAGCAGTACTTC.